This T cell receptor beta chain was observed in a study of molecular identifiers for immune sequencing clone quantification. There are many counts of this clonotype. From germline, CDR1 is SGHDT and CDR2 YYEEEE. V was pared by 4 bases and J by 5 bases, with 12 bases between. This CDR3 contains 13 residues. Previously described methods and listed TCR primers were employed for the bulk TCR libraries. One entry per CDR3 protein results from TCRdb running MiXCR on the PCR reads. The profile shows about 36,000 distinct CDR3 sequences, under 20% of them singletons. The chain joins TRBV5-6 to TRBJ2-5; D remains unclear. The sample taken for sequencing was naive CD8+ T cells from blood, with Jurkat cell RNA spiked in. Subset reported: FACS-sorted CD8+CD4-CCR7+CD45RA+ naive T cells. This receptor was obtained from a human donor in good health. Some libraries in this study had Jurkat cell RNA spiked in. The DNA for the CDR3 is TGTGCCAGCAGCCATCCACCCGCGGAGACCCAGTACTTC. Translation: CASSHPPAETQYF. Complete variable domain (other parts from reference TRBV5-6 and TRBJ2-5): DAGVTQSPTHLIKTRGQQVTLRCSPKSGHDTVSWYQQALGQGPQFIFQYYEEEERQRGNFPDRFSGHQFPNYSSELNVNALLLGDSALYLCASSHPPAETQYFGPGTRLLVL.